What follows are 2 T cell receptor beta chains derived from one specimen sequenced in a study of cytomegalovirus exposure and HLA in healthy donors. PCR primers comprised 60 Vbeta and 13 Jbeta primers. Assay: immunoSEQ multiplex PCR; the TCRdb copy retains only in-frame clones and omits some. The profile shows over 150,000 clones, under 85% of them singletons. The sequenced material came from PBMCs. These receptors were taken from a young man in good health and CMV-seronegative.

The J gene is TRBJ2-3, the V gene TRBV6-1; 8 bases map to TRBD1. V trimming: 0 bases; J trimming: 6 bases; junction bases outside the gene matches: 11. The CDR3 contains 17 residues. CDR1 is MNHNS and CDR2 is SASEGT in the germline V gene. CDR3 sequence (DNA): TGTGCCAGCAGTGAAGCGCTCTCAGGGGGCTCATGGGATACGCAGTATTTT. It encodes CASSEALSGGSWDTQYF.

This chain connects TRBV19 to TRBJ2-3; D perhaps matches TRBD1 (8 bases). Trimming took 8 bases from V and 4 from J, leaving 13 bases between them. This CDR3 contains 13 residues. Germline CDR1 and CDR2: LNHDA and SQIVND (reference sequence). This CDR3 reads CASRQGRADTQYF. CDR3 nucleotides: TGTGCCAGTCGACAGGGGAGGGCAGATACGCAGTATTTT. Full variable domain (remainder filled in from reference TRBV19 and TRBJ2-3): DGGITQSPKYLFRKEGQNVTLSCEQNLNHDAMYWYRQDPGQGLRLIYYSQIVNDFQKGDIAEGYSVSREKKESFPLTVTSAQKNPTAFYLCASRQGRADTQYFGPGTRLTVL.